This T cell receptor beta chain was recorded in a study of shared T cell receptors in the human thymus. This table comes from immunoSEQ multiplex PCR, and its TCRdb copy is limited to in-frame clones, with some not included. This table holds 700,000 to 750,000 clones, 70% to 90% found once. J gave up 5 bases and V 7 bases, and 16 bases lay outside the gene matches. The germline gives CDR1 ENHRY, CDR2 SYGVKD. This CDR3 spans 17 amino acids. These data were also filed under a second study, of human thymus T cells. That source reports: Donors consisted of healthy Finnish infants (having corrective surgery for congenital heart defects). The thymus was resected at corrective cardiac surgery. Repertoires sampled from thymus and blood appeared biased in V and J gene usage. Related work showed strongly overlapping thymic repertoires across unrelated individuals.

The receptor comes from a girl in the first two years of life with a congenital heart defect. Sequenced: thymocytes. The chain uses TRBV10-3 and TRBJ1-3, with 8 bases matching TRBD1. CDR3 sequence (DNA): TGTGCCATCACGGACAGGGAGAGTAGGAGAAGGAGAAACACCATATATTTT. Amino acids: CAITDRESRRRRNTIYF.